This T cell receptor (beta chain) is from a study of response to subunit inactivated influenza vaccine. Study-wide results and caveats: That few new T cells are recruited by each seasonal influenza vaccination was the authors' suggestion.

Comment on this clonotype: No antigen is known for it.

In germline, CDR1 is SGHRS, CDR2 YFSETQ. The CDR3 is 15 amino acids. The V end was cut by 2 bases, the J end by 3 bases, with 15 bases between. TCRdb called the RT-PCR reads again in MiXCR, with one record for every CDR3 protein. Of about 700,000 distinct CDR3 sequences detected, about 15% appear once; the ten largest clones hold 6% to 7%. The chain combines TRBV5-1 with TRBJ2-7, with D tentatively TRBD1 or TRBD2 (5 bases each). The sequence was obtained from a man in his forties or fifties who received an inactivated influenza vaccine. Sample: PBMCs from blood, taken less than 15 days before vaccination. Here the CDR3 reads CASSFGTTQDYEQYF. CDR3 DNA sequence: TGCGCCAGCAGCTTCGGGACCACCCAGGACTACGAGCAGTACTTC.